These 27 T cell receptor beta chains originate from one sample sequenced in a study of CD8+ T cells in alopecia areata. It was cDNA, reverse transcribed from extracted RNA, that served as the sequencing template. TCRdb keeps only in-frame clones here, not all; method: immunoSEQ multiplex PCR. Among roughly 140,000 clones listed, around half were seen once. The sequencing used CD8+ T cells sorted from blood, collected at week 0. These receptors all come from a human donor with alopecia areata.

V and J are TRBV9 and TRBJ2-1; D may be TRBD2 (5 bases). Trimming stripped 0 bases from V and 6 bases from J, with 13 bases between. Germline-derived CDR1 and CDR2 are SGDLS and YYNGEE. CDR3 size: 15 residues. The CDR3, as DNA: TGTGCCAGCAGCGTAGGGGCGACTGCGGGCAATGAGCAGTTCTTC. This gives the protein CASSVGATAGNEQFF.

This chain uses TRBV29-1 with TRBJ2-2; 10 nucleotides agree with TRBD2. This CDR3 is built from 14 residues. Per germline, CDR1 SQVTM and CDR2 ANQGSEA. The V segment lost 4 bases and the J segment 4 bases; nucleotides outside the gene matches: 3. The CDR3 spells CSVVASGGTGELFF. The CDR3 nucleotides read TGCAGCGTTGTTGCTAGCGGGGGCACCGGGGAGCTGTTTTTT.

CDR3 sequence (DNA): TGTGCCAGCAGCCCGGGACAGCACCCCTATGGCTACACCTTC. Its protein is CASSPGQHPYGYTF. This chain uses TRBV11-2 with TRBJ1-2; the match to TRBD1 covers 7 bases. The V segment lost 5 bases and the J segment 4 bases; nucleotides outside the gene matches: 7. This CDR3 region has 14 residues. Germline V gene sequence: CDR1 SGHAT, CDR2 FQNNGV.

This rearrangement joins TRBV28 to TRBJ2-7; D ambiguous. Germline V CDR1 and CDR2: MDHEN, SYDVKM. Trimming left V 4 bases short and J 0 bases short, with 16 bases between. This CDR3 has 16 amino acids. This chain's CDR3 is CASSSLSITSSYEQYF. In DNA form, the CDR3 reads TGTGCCAGCAGTTCCCTCTCCATAACCAGCTCCTACGAGCAGTACTTC. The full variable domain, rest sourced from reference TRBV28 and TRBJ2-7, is DVKVTQSSRYLVKRTGEKVFLECVQDMDHENMFWYRQDPGLGLRLIYFSYDVKMKEKGDIPEGYSVSREKKERFSLILESASTNQTSMYLCASSSLSITSSYEQYFGPGTRLTVT.

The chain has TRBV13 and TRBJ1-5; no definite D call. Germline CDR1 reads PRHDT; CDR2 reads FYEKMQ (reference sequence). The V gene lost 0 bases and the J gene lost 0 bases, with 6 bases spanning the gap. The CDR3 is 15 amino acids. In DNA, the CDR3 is TGTGCCAGCAGCTTAGGCCCGAATAGCAATCAGCCCCAGCATTTT. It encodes CASSLGPNSNQPQHF.

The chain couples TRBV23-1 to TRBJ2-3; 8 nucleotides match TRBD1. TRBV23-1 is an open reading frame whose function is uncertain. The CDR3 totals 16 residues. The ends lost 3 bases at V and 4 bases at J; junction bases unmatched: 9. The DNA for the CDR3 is TGCGCCAGCAGTCACCCTGACAGGGGACCCCCAGATACGCAGTATTTT. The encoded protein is CASSHPDRGPPDTQYF.

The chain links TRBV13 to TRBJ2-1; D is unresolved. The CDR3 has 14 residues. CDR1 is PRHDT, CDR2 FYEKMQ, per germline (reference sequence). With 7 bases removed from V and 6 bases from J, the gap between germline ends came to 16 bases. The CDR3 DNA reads TGTGCCAGCACCTCTGGGCGTGGCGGCAATGAGCAGTTCTTC. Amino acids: CASTSGRGGNEQFF.

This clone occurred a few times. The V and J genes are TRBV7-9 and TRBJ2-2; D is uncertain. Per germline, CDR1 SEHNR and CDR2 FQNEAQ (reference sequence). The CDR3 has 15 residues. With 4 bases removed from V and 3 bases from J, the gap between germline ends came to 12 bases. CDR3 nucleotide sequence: TGTGCCAGCAGCTCATCTTTTGGGGACACCGGGGAGCTGTTTTTT. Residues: CASSSSFGDTGELFF.

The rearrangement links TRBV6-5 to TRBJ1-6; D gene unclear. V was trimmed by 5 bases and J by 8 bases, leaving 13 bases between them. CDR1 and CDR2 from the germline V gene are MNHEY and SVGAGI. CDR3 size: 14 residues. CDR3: CASSIRTVDSPLHF. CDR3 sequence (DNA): TGTGCCAGCAGTATCCGGACGGTAGATTCACCCCTCCACTTT.

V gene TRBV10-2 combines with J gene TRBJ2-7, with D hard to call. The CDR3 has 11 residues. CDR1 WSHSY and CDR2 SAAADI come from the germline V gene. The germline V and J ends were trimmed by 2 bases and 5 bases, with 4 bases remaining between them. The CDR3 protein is CASSEGDEQYF. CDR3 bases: TGCGCCAGCAGTGAGGGGGACGAGCAGTACTTC.

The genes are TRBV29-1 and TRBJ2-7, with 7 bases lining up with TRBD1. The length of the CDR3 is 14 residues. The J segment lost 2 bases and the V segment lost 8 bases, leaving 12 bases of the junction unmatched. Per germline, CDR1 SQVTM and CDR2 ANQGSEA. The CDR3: CSFTPGQPPYEQYF. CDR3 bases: TGCAGCTTTACTCCGGGACAGCCTCCCTACGAGCAGTACTTC.

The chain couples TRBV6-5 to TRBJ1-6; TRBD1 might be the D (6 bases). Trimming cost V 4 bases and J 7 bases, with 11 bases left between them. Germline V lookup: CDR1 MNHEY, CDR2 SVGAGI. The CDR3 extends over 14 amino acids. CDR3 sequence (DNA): TGTGCCAGCAGTTTCTACAGGGAGAATTCACCCCTCCACTTT. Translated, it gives CASSFYRENSPLHF.

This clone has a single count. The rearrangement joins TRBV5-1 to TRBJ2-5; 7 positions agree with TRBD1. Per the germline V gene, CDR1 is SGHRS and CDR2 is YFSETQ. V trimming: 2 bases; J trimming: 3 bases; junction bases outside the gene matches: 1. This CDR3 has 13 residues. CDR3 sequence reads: CASSLGQEETQYF. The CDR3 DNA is TGCGCCAGCAGCTTAGGACAGGAAGAGACCCAGTACTTC.

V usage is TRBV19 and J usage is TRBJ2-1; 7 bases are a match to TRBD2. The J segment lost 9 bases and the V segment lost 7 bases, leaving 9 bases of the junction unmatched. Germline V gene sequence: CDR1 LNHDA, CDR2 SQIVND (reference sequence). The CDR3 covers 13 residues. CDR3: CASMPRGFIEQFF. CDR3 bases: TGTGCCAGTATGCCGCGGGGGTTTATTGAGCAGTTCTTC.

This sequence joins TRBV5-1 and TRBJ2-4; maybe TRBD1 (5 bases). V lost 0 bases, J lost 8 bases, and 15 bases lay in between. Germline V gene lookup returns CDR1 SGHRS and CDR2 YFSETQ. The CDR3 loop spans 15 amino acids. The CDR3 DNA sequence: TGCGCCAGCAGCTTGGAGGACCCATGGGGCGACATTCAGTACTTC. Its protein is CASSLEDPWGDIQYF.

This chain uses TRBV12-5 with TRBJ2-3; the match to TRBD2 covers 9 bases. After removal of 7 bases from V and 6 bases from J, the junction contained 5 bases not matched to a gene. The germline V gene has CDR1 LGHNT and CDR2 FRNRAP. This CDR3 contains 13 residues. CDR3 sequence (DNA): TGTGCTAGTGCCCGGGGACTAGCTGATACGCAGTATTTT. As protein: CASARGLADTQYF.

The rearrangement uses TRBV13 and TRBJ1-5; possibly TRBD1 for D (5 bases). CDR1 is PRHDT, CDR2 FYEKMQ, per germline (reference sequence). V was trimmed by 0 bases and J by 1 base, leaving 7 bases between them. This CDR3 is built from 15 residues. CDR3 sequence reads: CASSLGRGSNQPQHF. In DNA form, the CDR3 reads TGTGCCAGCAGCTTAGGCCGGGGGAGCAATCAGCCCCAGCATTTT.

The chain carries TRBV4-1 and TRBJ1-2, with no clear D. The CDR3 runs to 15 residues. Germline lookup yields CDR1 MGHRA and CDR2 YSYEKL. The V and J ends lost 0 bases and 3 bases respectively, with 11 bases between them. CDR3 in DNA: TGCGCCAGCAGCCAAGATCCCCGAGCGGACTATGGCTACACCTTC. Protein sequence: CASSQDPRADYGYTF.

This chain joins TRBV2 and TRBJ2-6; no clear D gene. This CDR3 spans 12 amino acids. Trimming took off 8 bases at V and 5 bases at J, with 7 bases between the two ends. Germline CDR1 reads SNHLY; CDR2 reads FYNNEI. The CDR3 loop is CASSTWANVLTF. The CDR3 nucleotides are TGTGCCAGCTCAACTTGGGCCAACGTCCTGACTTTC. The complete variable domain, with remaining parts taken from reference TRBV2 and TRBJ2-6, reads EPEVTQTPSHQVTQMGQEVILRCVPISNHLYFYWYRQILGQKVEFLVSFYNNEISEKSEIFDDQFSVERPDGSNFTLKIRSTKLEDSAMYFCASSTWANVLTFGAGSRLTVL.

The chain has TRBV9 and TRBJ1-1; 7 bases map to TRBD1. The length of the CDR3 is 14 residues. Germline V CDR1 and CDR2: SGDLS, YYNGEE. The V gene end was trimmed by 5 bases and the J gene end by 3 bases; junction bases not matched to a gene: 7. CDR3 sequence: CASSGDRVDTEAFF. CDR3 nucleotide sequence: TGTGCCAGCAGTGGCGACAGGGTAGACACTGAAGCTTTCTTT.

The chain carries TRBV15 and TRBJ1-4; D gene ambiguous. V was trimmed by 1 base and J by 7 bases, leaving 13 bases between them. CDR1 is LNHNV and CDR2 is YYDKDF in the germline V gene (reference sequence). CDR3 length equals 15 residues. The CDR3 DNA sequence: TGTGCCACCAGCAGAGTTTCGGCCGCCCGTGAAAAACTGTTTTTT. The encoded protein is CATSRVSAAREKLFF.

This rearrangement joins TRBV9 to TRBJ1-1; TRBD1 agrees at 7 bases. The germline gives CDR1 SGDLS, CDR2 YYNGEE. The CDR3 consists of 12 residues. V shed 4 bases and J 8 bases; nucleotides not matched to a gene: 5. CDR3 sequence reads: CASSMGTVEAFF. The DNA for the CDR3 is TGTGCCAGCAGCATGGGGACAGTCGAAGCTTTCTTT.

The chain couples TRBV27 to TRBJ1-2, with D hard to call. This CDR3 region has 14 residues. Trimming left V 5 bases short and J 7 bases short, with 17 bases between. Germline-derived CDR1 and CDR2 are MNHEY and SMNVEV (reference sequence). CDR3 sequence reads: CASSPPGVTGGYTF. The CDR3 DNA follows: TGTGCCAGCAGTCCCCCCGGCGTCACTGGTGGCTACACCTTC.

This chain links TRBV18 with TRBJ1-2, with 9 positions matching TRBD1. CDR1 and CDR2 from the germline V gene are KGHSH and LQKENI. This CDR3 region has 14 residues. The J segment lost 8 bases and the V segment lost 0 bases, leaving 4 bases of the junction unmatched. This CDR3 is CASSPPGQGYGYTF. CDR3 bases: TGTGCCAGCTCACCACCGGGACAGGGTTACGGCTACACCTTC.

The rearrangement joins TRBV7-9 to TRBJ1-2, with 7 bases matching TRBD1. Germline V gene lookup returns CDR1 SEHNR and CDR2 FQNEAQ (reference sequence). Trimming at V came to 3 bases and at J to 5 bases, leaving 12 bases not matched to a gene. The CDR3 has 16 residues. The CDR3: CASSFGTEGTRYGYTF. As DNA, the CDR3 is TGTGCCAGCAGCTTCGGGACAGAGGGTACCAGATATGGCTACACCTTC.

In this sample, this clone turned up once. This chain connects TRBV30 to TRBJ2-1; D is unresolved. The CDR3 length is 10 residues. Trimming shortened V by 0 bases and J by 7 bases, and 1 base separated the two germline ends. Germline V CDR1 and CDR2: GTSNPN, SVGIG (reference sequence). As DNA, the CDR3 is TGTGCCTGGAGTGTAAATGAGCAGTTCTTC. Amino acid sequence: CAWSVNEQFF.

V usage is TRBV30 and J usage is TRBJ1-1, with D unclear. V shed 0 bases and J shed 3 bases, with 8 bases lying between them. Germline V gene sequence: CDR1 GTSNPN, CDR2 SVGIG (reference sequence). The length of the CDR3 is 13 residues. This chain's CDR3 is CAWSVDGYTEAFF. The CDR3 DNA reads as TGTGCCTGGAGTGTCGATGGGTACACTGAAGCTTTCTTT.